These T cell receptor beta chains were read from a single sample in a study of CD8+ T cells in alopecia areata. The repertoire was sequenced with immunoSEQ multiplex PCR; TCRdb's copy has only in-frame clones and lacks some. Altogether around 120,000 clones are present, around 58% being singletons, with the ten largest covering around 30%. The sequences come from CD8+ T cells sorted from blood, collected at week 4, from a patient treated with tofacitinib. The receptors shown here come from a human donor with alopecia areata. Each CDR3 is given with its conserved first and last residue. D genes are given only for firm matches. Clone size is given for some rows only: seen once, a few or many times, or a class if the clone is expanded.

clone_size: -; cdr3_length: 14; j_call: TRBJ2-5; d_call: -; v_call: TRBV15; cdr3_nt: TGTGCCACCAGCAGAGACTTCGGTGTCGAGACCCAGTACTTC; cdr3_aa: CATSRDFGVETQYF
clone_size: -; cdr3_length: 12; j_call: TRBJ2-5; d_call: -; v_call: TRBV19; cdr3_nt: TGTGCCACCAGCAGTGGGGCAGAGACCCAGTACTTC; cdr3_aa: CATSSGAETQYF
clone_size: -; cdr3_length: 14; j_call: TRBJ2-7; d_call: TRBD1; v_call: TRBV30; cdr3_nt: TGTGCCTGGAGTGTAGGGACAGGGGGCGACGAGCAGTACTTC; cdr3_aa: CAWSVGTGGDEQYF
clone_size: few; cdr3_length: 14; j_call: TRBJ1-5; d_call: -; v_call: TRBV7-9; cdr3_nt: TGTGCCAGCAGCTTAGGTACAGTCAATCAGCCCCAGCATTTT; cdr3_aa: CASSLGTVNQPQHF
clone_size: -; cdr3_length: 16; j_call: TRBJ2-2; d_call: TRBD2; v_call: TRBV30; cdr3_nt: TGTGCCTGGAGGGGACTAGCGGGGGGCTACACCGGGGAGCTGTTTTTT; cdr3_aa: CAWRGLAGGYTGELFF
clone_size: -; cdr3_length: 16; j_call: TRBJ1-2; d_call: -; v_call: TRBV10-3; cdr3_nt: TGTGCCATCAGTGAGCGAGCTGTAATAAAAAGGGGAGGCTACACCTTC; cdr3_aa: CAISERAVIKRGGYTF
clone_size: -; cdr3_length: 12; j_call: TRBJ1-1; d_call: -; v_call: TRBV29-1; cdr3_nt: TGCAGCGGCCGACAGCAGAACACTGAAGCTTTCTTT; cdr3_aa: CSGRQQNTEAFF
clone_size: few; cdr3_length: 14; j_call: TRBJ2-5; d_call: -; v_call: TRBV2; cdr3_nt: TGTGCCAGCAGTGGAACTAGGCACCAAGAGACCCAGTACTTC; cdr3_aa: CASSGTRHQETQYF
clone_size: -; cdr3_length: 18; j_call: TRBJ2-3; d_call: TRBD2; v_call: TRBV7-9; cdr3_nt: TGTGCCAGCAGCTTAGTGGGACTAGCGGGGCCCAGCACAGATACGCAGTATTTT; cdr3_aa: CASSLVGLAGPSTDTQYF
clone_size: once; cdr3_length: 12; j_call: TRBJ2-7; d_call: -; v_call: TRBV27; cdr3_nt: TGTGCCAGCAGTTTACCAGGGAACGAGCAGTACTTC; cdr3_aa: CASSLPGNEQYF